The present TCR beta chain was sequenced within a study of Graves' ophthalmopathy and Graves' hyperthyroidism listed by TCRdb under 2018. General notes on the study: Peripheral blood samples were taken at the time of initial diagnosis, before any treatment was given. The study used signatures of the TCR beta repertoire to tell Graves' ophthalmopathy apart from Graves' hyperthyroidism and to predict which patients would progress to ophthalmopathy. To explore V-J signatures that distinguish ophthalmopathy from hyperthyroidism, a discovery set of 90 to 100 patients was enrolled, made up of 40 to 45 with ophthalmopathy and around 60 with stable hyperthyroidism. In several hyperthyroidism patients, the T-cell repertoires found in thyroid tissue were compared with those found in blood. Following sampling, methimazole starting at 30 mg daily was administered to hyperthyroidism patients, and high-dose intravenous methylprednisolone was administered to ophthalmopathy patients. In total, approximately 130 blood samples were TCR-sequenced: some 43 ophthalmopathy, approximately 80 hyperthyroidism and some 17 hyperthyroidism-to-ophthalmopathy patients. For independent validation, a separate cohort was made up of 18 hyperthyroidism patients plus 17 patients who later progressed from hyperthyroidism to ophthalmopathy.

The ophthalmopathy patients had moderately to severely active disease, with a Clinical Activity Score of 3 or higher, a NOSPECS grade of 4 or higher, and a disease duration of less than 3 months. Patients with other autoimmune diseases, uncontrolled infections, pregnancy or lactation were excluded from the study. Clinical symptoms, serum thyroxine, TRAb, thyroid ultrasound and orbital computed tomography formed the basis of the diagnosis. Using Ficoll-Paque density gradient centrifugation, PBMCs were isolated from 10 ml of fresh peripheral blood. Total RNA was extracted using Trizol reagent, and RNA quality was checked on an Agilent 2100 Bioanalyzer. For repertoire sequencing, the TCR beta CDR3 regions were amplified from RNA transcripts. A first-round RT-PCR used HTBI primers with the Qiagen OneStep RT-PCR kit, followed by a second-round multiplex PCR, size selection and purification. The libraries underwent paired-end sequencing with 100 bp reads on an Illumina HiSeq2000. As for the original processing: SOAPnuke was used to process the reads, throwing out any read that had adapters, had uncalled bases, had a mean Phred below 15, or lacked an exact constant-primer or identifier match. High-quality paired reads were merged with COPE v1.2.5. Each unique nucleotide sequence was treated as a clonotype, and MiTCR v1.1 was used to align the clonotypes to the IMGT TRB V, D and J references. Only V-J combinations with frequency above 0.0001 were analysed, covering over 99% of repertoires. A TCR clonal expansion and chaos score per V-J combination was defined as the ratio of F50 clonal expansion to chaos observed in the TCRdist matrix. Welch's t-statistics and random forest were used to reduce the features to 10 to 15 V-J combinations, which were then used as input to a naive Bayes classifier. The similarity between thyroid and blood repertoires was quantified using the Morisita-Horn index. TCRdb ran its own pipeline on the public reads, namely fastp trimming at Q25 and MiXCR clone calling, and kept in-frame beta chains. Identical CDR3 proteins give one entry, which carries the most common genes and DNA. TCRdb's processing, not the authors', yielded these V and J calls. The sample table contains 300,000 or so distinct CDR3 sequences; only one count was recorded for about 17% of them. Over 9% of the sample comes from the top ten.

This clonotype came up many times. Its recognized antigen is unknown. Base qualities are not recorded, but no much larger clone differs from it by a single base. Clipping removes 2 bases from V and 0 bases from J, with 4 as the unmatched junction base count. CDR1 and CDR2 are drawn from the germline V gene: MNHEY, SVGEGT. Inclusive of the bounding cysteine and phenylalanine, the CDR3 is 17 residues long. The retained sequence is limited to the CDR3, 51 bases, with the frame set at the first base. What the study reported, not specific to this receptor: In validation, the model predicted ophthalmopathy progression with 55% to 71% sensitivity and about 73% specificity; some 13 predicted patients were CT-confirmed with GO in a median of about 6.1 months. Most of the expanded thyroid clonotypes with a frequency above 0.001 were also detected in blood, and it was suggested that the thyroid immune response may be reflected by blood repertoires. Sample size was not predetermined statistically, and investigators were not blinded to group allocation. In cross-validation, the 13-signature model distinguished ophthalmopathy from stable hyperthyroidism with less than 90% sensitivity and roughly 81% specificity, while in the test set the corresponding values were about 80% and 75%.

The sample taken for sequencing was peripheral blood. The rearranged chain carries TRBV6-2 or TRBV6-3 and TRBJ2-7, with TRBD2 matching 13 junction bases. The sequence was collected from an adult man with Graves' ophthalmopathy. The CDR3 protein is CASSYGTSGTSSYEQYF. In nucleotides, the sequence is TGTGCCAGCAGTTACGGGACTAGCGGGACGAGCTCCTACGAGCAGTACTTC.